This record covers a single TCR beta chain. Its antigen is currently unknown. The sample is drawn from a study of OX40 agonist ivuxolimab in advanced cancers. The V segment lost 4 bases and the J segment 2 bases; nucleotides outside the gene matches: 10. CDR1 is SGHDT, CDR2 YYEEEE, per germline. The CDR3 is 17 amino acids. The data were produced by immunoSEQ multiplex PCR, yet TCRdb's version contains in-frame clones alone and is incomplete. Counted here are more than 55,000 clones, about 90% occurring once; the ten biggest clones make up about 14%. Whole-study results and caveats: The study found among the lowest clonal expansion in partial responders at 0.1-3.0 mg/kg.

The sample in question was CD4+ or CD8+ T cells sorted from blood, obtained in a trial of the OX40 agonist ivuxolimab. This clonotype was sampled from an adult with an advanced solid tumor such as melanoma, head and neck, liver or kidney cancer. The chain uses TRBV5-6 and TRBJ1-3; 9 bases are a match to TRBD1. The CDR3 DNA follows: TGTGCCAGCAGCGCCCGGCCGGGACAGGGCCCTGGAAACACCATATATTTT. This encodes CASSARPGQGPGNTIYF.